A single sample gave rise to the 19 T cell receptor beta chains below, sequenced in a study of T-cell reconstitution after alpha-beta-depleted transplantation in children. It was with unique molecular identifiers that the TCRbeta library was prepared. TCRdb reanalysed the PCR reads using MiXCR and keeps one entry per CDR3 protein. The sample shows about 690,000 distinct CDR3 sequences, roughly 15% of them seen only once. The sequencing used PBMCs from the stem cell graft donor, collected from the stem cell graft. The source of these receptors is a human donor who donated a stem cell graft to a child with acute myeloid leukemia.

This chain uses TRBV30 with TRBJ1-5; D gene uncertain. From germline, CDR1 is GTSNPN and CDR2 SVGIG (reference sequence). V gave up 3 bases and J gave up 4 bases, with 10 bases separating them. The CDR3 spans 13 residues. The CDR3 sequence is CAWRSDDNQPQHF. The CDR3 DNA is TGTGCCTGGAGGTCGGACGATAATCAGCCCCAGCATTTT. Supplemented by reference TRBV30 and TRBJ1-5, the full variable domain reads SQTIHQWPATLVQPVGSPLSLECTVEGTSNPNLYWYRQAAGRGLQLLFYSVGIGQISSEVPQNLSASRPQDRQFILSSKKLLLSDSGFYLCAWRSDDNQPQHFGDGTRLSIL.

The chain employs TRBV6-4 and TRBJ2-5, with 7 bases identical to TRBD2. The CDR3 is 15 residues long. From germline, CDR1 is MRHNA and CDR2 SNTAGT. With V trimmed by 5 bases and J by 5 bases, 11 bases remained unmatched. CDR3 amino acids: CASSPGGAGRETQYF. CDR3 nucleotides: TGTGCCAGCAGTCCGGGGGGAGCTGGCCGGGAGACCCAGTACTTC.

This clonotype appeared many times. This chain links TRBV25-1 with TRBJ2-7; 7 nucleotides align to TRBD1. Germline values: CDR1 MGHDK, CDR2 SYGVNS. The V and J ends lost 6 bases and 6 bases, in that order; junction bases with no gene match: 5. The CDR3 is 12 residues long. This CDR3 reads CASRDGTAEQYF. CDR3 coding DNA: TGTGCCAGCAGAGATGGGACAGCCGAGCAGTACTTC.

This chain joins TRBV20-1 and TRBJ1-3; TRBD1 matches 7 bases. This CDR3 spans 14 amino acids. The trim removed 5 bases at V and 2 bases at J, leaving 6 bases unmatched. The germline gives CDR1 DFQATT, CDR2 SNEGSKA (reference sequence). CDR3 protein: CSALQGIAGNTIYF. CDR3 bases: TGCAGTGCTTTACAGGGGATCGCTGGAAACACCATATATTTT.

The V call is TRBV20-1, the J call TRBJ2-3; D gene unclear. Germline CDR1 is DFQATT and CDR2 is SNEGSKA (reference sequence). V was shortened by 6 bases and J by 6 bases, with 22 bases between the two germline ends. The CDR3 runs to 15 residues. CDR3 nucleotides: TGCAGTGCAGAAGGAAGACAAATAGCACAGGATACGCAGTATTTT. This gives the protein CSAEGRQIAQDTQYF.

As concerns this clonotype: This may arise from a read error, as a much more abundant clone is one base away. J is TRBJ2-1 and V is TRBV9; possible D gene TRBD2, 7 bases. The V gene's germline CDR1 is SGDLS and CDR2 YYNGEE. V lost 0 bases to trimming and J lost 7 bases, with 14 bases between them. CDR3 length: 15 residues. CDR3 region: CASSVVGGGVNEQFF. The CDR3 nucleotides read TGTGCCAGCAGCGTAGTGGGGGGGGGCGTGAATGAGCAGTTCTTC.

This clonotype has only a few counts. The CDR3 sequence: CASSFTGSGTYEQYV. In nucleotides, the CDR3 is TGTGCCAGCAGTTTCACCGGTAGCGGGACCTACGAGCAGTACGTC. The genes are TRBV12-3 or TRBV12-4 and TRBJ2-7, with 8 bases fitting TRBD2. The CDR3 has 15 amino acids. Trimming at V came to 3 bases and at J to 2 bases, leaving 6 bases not matched to a gene.

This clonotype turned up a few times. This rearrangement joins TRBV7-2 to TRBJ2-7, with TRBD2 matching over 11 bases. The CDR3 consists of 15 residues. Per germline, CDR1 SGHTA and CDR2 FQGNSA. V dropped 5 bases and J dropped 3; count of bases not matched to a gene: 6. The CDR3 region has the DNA TGTGCCAGCAGCGAAGGGACTAGCGGACTCTACGAGCAGTACGTC. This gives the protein CASSEGTSGLYEQYV.

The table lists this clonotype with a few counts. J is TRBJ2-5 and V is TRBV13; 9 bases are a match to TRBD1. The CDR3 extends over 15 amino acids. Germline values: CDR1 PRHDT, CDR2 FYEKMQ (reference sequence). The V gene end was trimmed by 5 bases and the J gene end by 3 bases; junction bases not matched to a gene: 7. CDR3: CASSHRGLGEETQYF. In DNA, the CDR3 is TGTGCCAGCAGCCACAGGGGGCTGGGAGAAGAGACCCAGTACTTC.

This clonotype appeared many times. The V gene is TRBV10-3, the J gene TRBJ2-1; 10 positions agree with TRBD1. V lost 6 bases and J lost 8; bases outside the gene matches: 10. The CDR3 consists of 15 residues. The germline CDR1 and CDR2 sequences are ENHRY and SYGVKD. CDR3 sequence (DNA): TGTGCCATCAGCGATGACAGGGGGCCTTGGGATGAGCAGTTCTTC. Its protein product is CAISDDRGPWDEQFF.

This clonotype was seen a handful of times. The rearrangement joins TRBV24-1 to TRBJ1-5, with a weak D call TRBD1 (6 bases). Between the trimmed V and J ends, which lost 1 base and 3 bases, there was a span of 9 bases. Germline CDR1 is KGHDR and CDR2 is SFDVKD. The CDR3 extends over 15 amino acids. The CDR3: CATSDFPGDNQPQHF. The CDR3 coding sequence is TGTGCCACCAGTGATTTCCCAGGGGACAATCAGCCCCAGCATTTT.

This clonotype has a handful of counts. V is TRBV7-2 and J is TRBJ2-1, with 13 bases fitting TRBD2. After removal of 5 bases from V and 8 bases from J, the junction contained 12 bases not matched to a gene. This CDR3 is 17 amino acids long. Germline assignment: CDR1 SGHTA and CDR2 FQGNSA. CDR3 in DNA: TGTGCCAGCAGCGGTAGAGTACTAGCGGGGGGGCTTGATGAGCAGTTCTTC. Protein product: CASSGRVLAGGLDEQFF.

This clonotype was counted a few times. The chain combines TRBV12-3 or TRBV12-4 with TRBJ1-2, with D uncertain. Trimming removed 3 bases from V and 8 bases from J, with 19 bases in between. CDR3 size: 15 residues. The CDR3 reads CASSLGLGSYGGYTF. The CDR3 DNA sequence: TGTGCCAGCAGTTTGGGCCTGGGGAGCTATGGAGGCTACACCTTC.

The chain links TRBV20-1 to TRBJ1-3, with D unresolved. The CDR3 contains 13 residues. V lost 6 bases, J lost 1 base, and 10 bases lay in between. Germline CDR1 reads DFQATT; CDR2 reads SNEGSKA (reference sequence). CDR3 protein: CSAYKSSGNTIYF. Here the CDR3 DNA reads TGCAGTGCCTATAAAAGTTCTGGAAACACCATATATTTT.

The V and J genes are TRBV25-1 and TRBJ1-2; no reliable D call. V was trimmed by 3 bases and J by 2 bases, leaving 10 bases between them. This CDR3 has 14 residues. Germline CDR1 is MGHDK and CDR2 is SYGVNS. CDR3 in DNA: TGTGCCAGCAGTGATCACGGACGCAACTATGGCTACACCTTC. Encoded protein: CASSDHGRNYGYTF.

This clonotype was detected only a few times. The CDR3 DNA is TGTGCCACCAGTGATTACAGGGACCCCTACAATGAGCAGTTCTTC. Amino acid sequence: CATSDYRDPYNEQFF. The chain combines TRBV24-1 with TRBJ2-1; D may be TRBD1 (6 bases). The V gene's germline CDR1 is KGHDR and CDR2 SFDVKD. V gave up 2 bases and J gave up 2 bases, with 9 bases separating them. CDR3 size: 15 residues.

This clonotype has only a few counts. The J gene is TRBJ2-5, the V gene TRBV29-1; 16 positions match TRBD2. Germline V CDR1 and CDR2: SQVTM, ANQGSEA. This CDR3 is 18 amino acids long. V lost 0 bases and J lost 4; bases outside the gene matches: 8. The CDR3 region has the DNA TGCAGCGTTGAAGATCTCGGGACTAGCGGGGGGGCGATAGAGACCCAGTACTTC. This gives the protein CSVEDLGTSGGAIETQYF. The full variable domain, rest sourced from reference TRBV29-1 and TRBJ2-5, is SAVISQKPSRDICQRGTSLTIQCQVDSQVTMMFWYRQQPGQSLTLIATANQGSEATYESGFVIDKFPISRPNLTFSTLTVSNMSPEDSSIYLCSVEDLGTSGGAIETQYFGPGTRLLVL.

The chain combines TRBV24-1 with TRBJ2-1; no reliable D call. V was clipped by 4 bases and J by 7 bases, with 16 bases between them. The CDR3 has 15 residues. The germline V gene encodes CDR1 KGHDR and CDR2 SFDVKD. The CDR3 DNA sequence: TGTGCCACCAGTGACCCTAAGGCCGTTTCGAATGAGCAGTTCTTC. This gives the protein CATSDPKAVSNEQFF.

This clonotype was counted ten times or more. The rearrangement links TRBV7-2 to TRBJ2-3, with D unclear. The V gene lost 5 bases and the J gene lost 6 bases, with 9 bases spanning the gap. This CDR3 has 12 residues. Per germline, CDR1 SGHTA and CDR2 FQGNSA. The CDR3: CASSRVGDTQYF. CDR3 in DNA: TGTGCCAGCAGCCGGGTGGGTGATACGCAGTATTTT.